The source of this T cell receptor (beta chain) is a study of OX40 agonist ivuxolimab in advanced cancers. As for the study in general: A male proportion of 82.7% was recorded, with mean age roughly 60 years and range about 20 to 85. Partial responses, seen in three patients, involved one hepatocellular carcinoma and two cutaneous melanomas.

Points from the study as a whole: Compared with CD4+, CD8+ T cells on average had more expanded clones. Still undetermined is the antigen specificity of the expanded peripheral T cells.

V gave up 0 bases and J gave up 0 bases, with 13 bases separating them. CDR1 and CDR2 from the germline V gene are SGHRS and YFSETQ. The CDR3 covers 16 residues. Only in-frame clones appear in the TCRdb table, and some are missing; sequencing was by immunoSEQ multiplex PCR. The sample yields some 74,000 clones, around 89% seen once. In regard to this clone: Antigen specificity is unknown.

The V gene is TRBV5-1, the J gene TRBJ2-7; D unresolved. This specimen consisted of CD4+ or CD8+ T cells sorted from blood, obtained in a trial of the OX40 agonist ivuxolimab. The clonotype originates from an adult with an advanced solid tumor such as melanoma, head and neck, liver or kidney cancer. DNA of the CDR3: TGCGCCAGCAGCTTGGGTAGCTCCAGGAGCTCCTACGAGCAGTACTTC. The encoded protein is CASSLGSSRSSYEQYF.